This TCR beta chain was recorded in a study of T cells expressing NK-cell markers. The length of the CDR3 is 13 residues. In germline, CDR1 is KGHDR, CDR2 SFDVKD. From its re-call of the 5' RACE reads, TCRdb lists each CDR3 protein once, without DNA. With 400,000 to 550,000 distinct CDR3 sequences in the sample, the ten largest clones hold under 7.5%. The sequence was collected from a woman between 18 and 69 years old in good health. Sequences were obtained from blood T cells: a sorted CD56 or NKG2C T cell subset, CD4+ or CD8+ T cells, or bulk PBMC T cells (not recorded which). This chain connects TRBV24-1 to TRBJ2-7. CDR3 protein: CATATYGRDEQYF.